Sequencing of this TCR beta chain was carried out in a study of blood T cells in healthy people across ages (dated by TCRdb to about 2015). Background on the whole study: Template switching captured roughly one uniquely barcoded TCR beta cDNA molecule per two T cells in model experiments. Donors of different ages were randomly distributed across sequencing lanes to avoid experimental bias. Four age groups were formed from the donors: young (average 16 years), middle-aged (approximately 41), aged (approximately 60) and long-lived (approximately 78). The study analyzed two additional independent replicas of 1 million unique cDNA reads from the same blood draw for two donors, one aged 18 to 29 and one aged 80 or older. To track age-related changes in TCR beta repertoire diversity, the study relied on deep sequencing normalized with unique cDNA molecular identifiers.

Systemically healthy Caucasian individuals from Russia, 35 to 50 in total and aged roughly 6 to 90 years, were included as donors. Each donor gave around 9.8 milliliters of peripheral blood, collected into EDTA-treated Vacutainer tubes. PBMCs were isolated by Ficoll-Paque density-gradient centrifugation, with at least 6.5 million obtained per sample. Total RNA was extracted from PBMCs with Trizol reagent, with at least 5.5 micrograms obtained per sample. For every donor, an aliquot of PBMCs went through flow cytometry to measure the percentages of naive CD45RAhigh/CD27high T cells. Library creation used 5' RACE. TCRdb records Illumina HiSeq 2500 as the sequencer. A second roughly 6 to 11 cycle PCR used a sample-barcoded 5' primer and a J-beta primer mix. A unique molecular identifier was introduced onto each TCR beta cDNA molecule by a template-switch 5' adaptor carrying 12 random nucleotides. At least 2.5 million CDR3-containing paired-end reads were obtained from each sample. First-strand cDNA synthesis was performed from all RNA using the Mint cDNA synthesis kit, with priming by a TRBC-specific oligonucleotide. Following uracil-DNA glycosylase treatment, a first 18-cycle PCR with universal primers M1SS and BC2_uni_R was performed on all cDNA. As for the original processing: Normalization of each sample was performed by random selection of 1 million high-quality reads, each carrying a distinct molecular identifier. Reads sharing molecular identifiers were discarded rather than binned into consensus sequences. MiTCR, with a Q25 quality threshold and the strictest error-elimination algorithm, was used for CDR3 identification, clonotype clustering and error correction. Lower-bound total TCR beta diversity was estimated with a nonparametric unseen species model using Euler transformation. The raw public reads went through TCRdb reprocessing: fastp at Q25, MiXCR clone calling, in-frame beta chains kept. Entries that share a CDR3 protein sequence are merged under the most common genes and DNA. None of the V and J calls come from the authors' own analysis; TCRdb made them. Counted in this sample were approximately 800,000 distinct CDR3 sequences; roughly 60% of them appeared once. The ten most abundant clones make up 25% to 35% of the sample.

Study-wide conclusions, independent of this receptor: Observed TCR beta diversity per million T cells fell roughly linearly with age, and a significant reduction was already apparent by age around 40. Because donor CMV infection status was unknown, age-related changes in expanded clonotypes were potentially confounded. Since profiling was done on bulk unsorted PBMCs, naive and antigen-experienced compartments could not be conclusively compared. The percentage of naive T cells measured by flow cytometry correlated strongly with observed TCR beta diversity. Estimates of total diversity based on one million sequenced T cells were regarded as lower bounds and as underestimates. Compared with the aged group, the long-lived group had more naive CD4+ T cells, fewer expanded clones and increased TCR diversity, suggesting age selection.

The CDR3 sequence holds 14 residues, the cysteine and phenylalanine included. CDR3 DNA only is kept here, 42 bases in frame from base 1. V is reduced by 0 bases and J by 3 bases, leaving a spacing of 11 bases between them. The germline V gene (reference sequence) gives CDR1 as DFQATT and CDR2 as SNEGSKA. This clonotype has more than one count but fewer than ten. What this receptor recognizes is not known. No base qualities exist here, and no much larger clone lies one base off it. The sequence derives from a man aged 30-40 years in good health. Material for sequencing was blood. The V gene is TRBV20-1 and the J gene is TRBJ1-2, with the identity of the D gene unclear. The CDR3 protein: CSARDLGIYYGYTF. The sequenced DNA: TGCAGTGCTAGAGATCTGGGGATCTACTATGGCTACACCTTC.